Shown below are 6 T cell receptor beta chains from a single sample sequenced in a study of OX40 agonist ivuxolimab in advanced cancers. Profiled with immunoSEQ multiplex PCR; TCRdb holds only in-frame clones, not every one. The data contain 85,000 to 90,000 clones, roughly 85% of them singletons. This material consisted of CD4+ or CD8+ T cells sorted from blood, taken in a trial of the OX40 agonist ivuxolimab. Every receptor here comes from an adult with an advanced solid tumor such as melanoma, head and neck, liver or kidney cancer.

This chain links TRBV18 with TRBJ1-1, with D possibly matching TRBD1 (5 bases). Germline V gives CDR1 KGHSH, CDR2 LQKENI. Trimming cost V 6 bases and J 1 base, with 9 bases left between them. The CDR3 loop spans 13 amino acids. The DNA of the CDR3 is TGTGCCAGCTCCGGGGGAGCGAACACTGAAGCTTTCTTT. Protein: CASSGGANTEAFF.

This chain connects TRBV18 to TRBJ2-1; D gene ambiguous. The CDR3 has 12 residues. The germline V gene has CDR1 KGHSH and CDR2 LQKENI. V was cut by 3 bases and J by 7 bases, with 7 bases left in between. CDR3 in amino acids: CASSPDQNEQFF. The CDR3 DNA follows: TGTGCCAGCTCACCGGACCAGAATGAGCAGTTCTTC.

The rearrangement links TRBV9 to TRBJ2-5; no clear D gene. CDR3 length equals 14 residues. Germline V gene sequence: CDR1 SGDLS, CDR2 YYNGEE. Trimming took off 0 bases at V and 2 bases at J, with 8 bases between the two ends. For the CDR3, the DNA is TGTGCCAGCAGCGTAGCTGAAGGGCAAGAGACCCAGTACTTC. This gives the protein CASSVAEGQETQYF.

The chain has TRBV7-9 and TRBJ2-1; 10 bases match TRBD1. J gave up 10 bases and V 5 bases, and 5 bases lay outside the gene matches. The CDR3 has 13 amino acids. Germline V gives CDR1 SEHNR, CDR2 FQNEAQ (reference sequence). CDR3 coding DNA: TGTGCCAGCAGCGCGGACAGGGGGAGCGAGCAGTTCTTC. Its translation is CASSADRGSEQFF. Full variable domain (remainder filled in from reference TRBV7-9 and TRBJ2-1): DTGVSQNPRHKITKRGQNVTFRCDPISEHNRLYWYRQTLGQGPEFLTYFQNEAQLEKSRLLSDRFSAERPKGSFSTLEIQRTEQGDSAMYLCASSADRGSEQFFGPGTRLTVL.

The chain is built from TRBV27 and TRBJ2-5, with 7 bases lining up with TRBD1. Losses at the gene ends were 9 bases for V and 5 bases for J; bases not matched to a gene: 6. Germline CDR1 MNHEY, CDR2 SMNVEV (reference sequence). This CDR3 region has 12 residues. DNA of the CDR3: TGTGCCAGTCGACAGGGCTTGGAGACCCAGTACTTC. Its translation is CASRQGLETQYF.

The J gene is TRBJ2-1, the V gene TRBV11-2, with 7 bases identical to TRBD2. The ends lost 6 bases at V and 9 bases at J; junction bases unmatched: 14. CDR3 length equals 15 residues. CDR1 SGHAT and CDR2 FQNNGV come from the germline V gene. CDR3 sequence: CASRGHLRGDAEQFF. CDR3 DNA: TGTGCCAGCAGAGGTCACTTACGGGGGGACGCTGAGCAGTTCTTC.